This is a list of T cell receptor beta chains from one sample in a study of vaccination and CD4 T cells after COVID-19. TCRdb re-analysed the PCR reads in MiXCR, keeping a single row per CDR3 protein. The sample consists of 13,000 to 15,000 distinct CDR3 sequences, about 30% of them appearing once. No antigens are known for them. The specimen was cultured CD4+ T cells from blood. All receptors derive from a human donor with COVID-19. Each CDR3 is given with its conserved first and last residue. A D gene is named only where the DNA matches it firmly. Size tells how often a clone was seen (once, few, many) or the class of an expanded clone, and some rows leave it out.

size	V	J	D	DNA	CDR3
.	TRBV6-2/TRBV6-3	TRBJ2-1	TRBD1	TGTGCCACCGCGGGCGGGACAGGCTCCTACAATGAGCAGTTCTTC	CATAGGTGSYNEQFF
.	TRBV6-2/TRBV6-3	TRBJ2-3	.	TGTGCCAGCACCCTATGGGCTAGCGGCACAGATACGCAGTATTTT	CASTLWASGTDTQYF
.	TRBV11-2	TRBJ1-6	.	TGTGCCAGCAGCTTAGTTTTGGGCACCCTCCACTTT	CASSLVLGTLHF
few	TRBV7-9	TRBJ1-2	TRBD1	TGTGCCAGCAGCACCGGACAGGGCAATGGCTACACCTTC	CASSTGQGNGYTF
.	TRBV5-1	TRBJ1-1	.	TGCGCCAGCAGCTCCGATACAGGGAACACTGAAGCTTTCTTT	CASSSDTGNTEAFF
.	TRBV5-1	TRBJ1-1	.	TGCGCCAGCAGCCGGGCTGCCTCCCAGAACACTGAAGCTTTCTTT	CASSRAASQNTEAFF
few	TRBV4-3	TRBJ2-5	.	TGCGCCAGCAGCCAAGATGTGGGCAGGGGGGCCGGTGAGACCCAGTACTTC	CASSQDVGRGAGETQYF
few	TRBV12-3/TRBV12-4	TRBJ1-4	.	TGTGCCAGCAGTTCCCGGGGTATAGGGATGCAGGAACTGTTTTTT	CASSSRGIGMQELFF
.	TRBV9	TRBJ1-2	.	TGTGCCAGCAGCGTAGCTCCGGGGGTTACCTATGGCTACACCTTC	CASSVAPGVTYGYTF
.	TRBV10-3	TRBJ1-1	.	TGTGCCATCAGGGATCGGTTTTTTACTGAAGCTTTCTTT	CAIRDRFFTEAFF
.	TRBV7-2	TRBJ2-2	.	TGTGCCAGCAGCTTATTCCTCAGGTCCACCGGGGAGCTGTTTTTT	CASSLFLRSTGELFF
few	TRBV20-1	TRBJ1-4	.	TGCAGTGCCCCACTTAACCTAAAACTGTTTTTT	CSAPLNLKLFF
few	TRBV20-1	TRBJ1-4	.	TGCAGTGCTAGAGATCGGACGACTGGTCTGAATGAAAAACTGTTTTTT	CSARDRTTGLNEKLFF
few	TRBV2	TRBJ2-2	TRBD1	TGTGCCAGCAACGACAGGGAAGGGACCGGGGAGCTGTTTTTT	CASNDREGTGELFF
.	TRBV20-1	TRBJ1-2	TRBD1	TGCAGTGCTCGGTACAGGGGGCGCGACTATGGCTACACCTTC	CSARYRGRDYGYTF
.	TRBV6-2/TRBV6-3	TRBJ2-3	.	TGTGCCAGCACACACCGGCGGGGGCGGGGGAGCACAGATACGCAGTATTTT	CASTHRRGRGSTDTQYF
few	TRBV20-1	TRBJ1-4	.	TGCAGTGCTAGAGATTGGAACAGTCCATCAACTAATGAAAAACTGTTTTTT	CSARDWNSPSTNEKLFF
few	TRBV19	TRBJ1-2	.	TGTGCCACCAAGTCGCCGGACACCGCTAACTATGGCTACACCTTC	CATKSPDTANYGYTF
.	TRBV6-2/TRBV6-3	TRBJ2-1	TRBD2	TGTGCCAGCAGTTACTCTAGCGGGGTCTTTGAGCAGTTCTTC	CASSYSSGVFEQFF
.	TRBV20-1	TRBJ2-7	.	TGCAGTTTCGACTCCCCCGGGGGGCCCCCTTACGAGCAGTACTTC	CSFDSPGGPPYEQYF
.	TRBV30	TRBJ2-3	TRBD2	TGTGCCTGGAGTGTACGGCGGGGGGGCGCAGATACGCAGTATTTT	CAWSVRRGGADTQYF
.	TRBV7-9	TRBJ1-1	.	TGTGCCAGCAGGTGGGGACACGGGAACACTGAAGCTTTCTTT	CASRWGHGNTEAFF
.	TRBV9	TRBJ2-6	.	TGTGCCAGCAGCGTAGAGGCAGCTGGGGCCAACGTCCTGACTTTC	CASSVEAAGANVLTF
.	TRBV5-4	TRBJ1-1	TRBD1	TGTGCCAGCAGCTTGAGGACAGGGACTACTGAAGCTTTCTTT	CASSLRTGTTEAFF
few	TRBV7-3	TRBJ2-3	TRBD2	TGTGCCAGCAGTCGAGCGGGGGGGCGTCTCCCTAGCACAGATACGCAGTATTTT	CASSRAGGRLPSTDTQYF
.	TRBV6-2/TRBV6-3	TRBJ2-1	TRBD2	TGTGCCAGCAGTCCCCGGACGGGGGGGCCAGGAGGTGAGCAGTTCTTC	CASSPRTGGPGGEQFF
few	TRBV2	TRBJ1-2	TRBD1	TGTGCCAGCAACCTCGACAGGGGCAACTATGGCTACACCTTC	CASNLDRGNYGYTF
few	TRBV10-3	TRBJ2-3	.	TGTGCCATCAGTGGGGGGGGGCAGGTCGATACGCAGTATTTT	CAISGGGQVDTQYF
.	TRBV11-3	TRBJ2-5	TRBD2	TGTGCCAGCAGCTTATATCGTAGCGGGGGCCGAAACCAAGAGACCCAGTACTTC	CASSLYRSGGRNQETQYF
few	TRBV27	TRBJ1-4	.	TGTGCCAGCCGGGGAACTTTTTCAACTAATGAAAAACTGTTTTTT	CASRGTFSTNEKLFF
.	TRBV29-1	TRBJ1-1	TRBD1	TGCAGCGTGACAGGGGGCCGAATGAACACTGAAGCTTTCTTT	CSVTGGRMNTEAFF
.	TRBV12-3/TRBV12-4	TRBJ1-5	.	TGTGCCAGCAGTCCCAGGGGAGGGCATCAGCCCCAGCATTTT	CASSPRGGHQPQHF
few	TRBV25-1	TRBJ2-7	.	TGTGCCAGCAGTCGAAACTCCGCGATCGTTGGGTACGAGCAGTACTTC	CASSRNSAIVGYEQYF
.	TRBV11-2	TRBJ2-7	.	TGTGCCAGCAGTCGAGGGTCGAAAACCTACGAGCAGTACTTC	CASSRGSKTYEQYF
few	TRBV6-5	TRBJ1-2	.	TGTGCCAGCAGTTACTCGAGACAGAGCTATGGCTACACCTTC	CASSYSRQSYGYTF
few	TRBV7-8	TRBJ2-7	.	TGTGCCAGCAGCTTTGACGGACAAAGTTCCTACGAGCAGTACTTC	CASSFDGQSSYEQYF
few	TRBV2	TRBJ2-7	.	TGTGCCAGCATGAACCGGGACAACTCCTACGAGCAGTACTTC	CASMNRDNSYEQYF
few	TRBV10-2	TRBJ2-3	.	TGCGCCAGCAGTGAAATAAGGGGCACAGATACGCAGTATTTT	CASSEIRGTDTQYF
.	TRBV6-1	TRBJ2-7	TRBD1	TGTGCCAGCAGTCCACCGGGCAGGGGGCCCCACGAGCAGTACTTC	CASSPPGRGPHEQYF
.	TRBV5-1	TRBJ1-2	.	TGCGCCAGCAGGCGGGGCGGAGGAGGAGGCTACACCTTC	CASRRGGGGGYTF
.	TRBV2	TRBJ2-2	TRBD1	TGTGCCAGCAGTCCGGACAGGGGGGTGACCGGGGAGCTGTTTTTT	CASSPDRGVTGELFF
few	TRBV9	TRBJ2-7	.	TGTGCCAGCAGCGTAGAACAGGGCCACGAGCAGTACTTC	CASSVEQGHEQYF
.	TRBV7-2	TRBJ2-3	TRBD2	TGTGCCAGCAGCTCCCCGGGACTAGTCCCAGATACGCAGTATTTT	CASSSPGLVPDTQYF
.	TRBV11-3	TRBJ2-2	.	TGTGCCAGCAGCTTAGCTGGGACGAACACCGGGGAGCTGTTTTTT	CASSLAGTNTGELFF
.	TRBV18	TRBJ2-2	.	TGTGCCAGCTCACCCTTGGGCACCGGGGAGCTGTTTTTT	CASSPLGTGELFF
.	TRBV6-2/TRBV6-3	TRBJ2-1	.	TGTGCCAGCAGTTACCTTCTTCAGGCGGGGCTAAGCAACTCCTACAATGAGCAGTTCTTC	CASSYLLQAGLSNSYNEQFF
.	TRBV28	TRBJ2-7	.	TGTGCCAGCAGTTTAGTGGCCGTACGCGAGCAGTACTTC	CASSLVAVREQYF
.	TRBV12-3/TRBV12-4	TRBJ1-1	.	TGTGCCAGCAGTTTATCTGTGAACACTGAAGCTTTCTTT	CASSLSVNTEAFF